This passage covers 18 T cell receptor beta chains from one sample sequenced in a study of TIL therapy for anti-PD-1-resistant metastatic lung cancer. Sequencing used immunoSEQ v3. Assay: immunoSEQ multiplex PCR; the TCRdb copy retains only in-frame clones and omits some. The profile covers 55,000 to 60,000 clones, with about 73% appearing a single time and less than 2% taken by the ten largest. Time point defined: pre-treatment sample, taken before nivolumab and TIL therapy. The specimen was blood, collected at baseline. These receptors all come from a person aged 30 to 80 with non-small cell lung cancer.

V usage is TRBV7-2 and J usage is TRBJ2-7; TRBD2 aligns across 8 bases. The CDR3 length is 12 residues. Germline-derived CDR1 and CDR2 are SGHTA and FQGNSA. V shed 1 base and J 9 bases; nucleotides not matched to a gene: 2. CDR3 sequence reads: CASSLEGTRQYF. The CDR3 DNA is TGTGCCAGCAGCTTAGAGGGGACTAGGCAGTACTTC.

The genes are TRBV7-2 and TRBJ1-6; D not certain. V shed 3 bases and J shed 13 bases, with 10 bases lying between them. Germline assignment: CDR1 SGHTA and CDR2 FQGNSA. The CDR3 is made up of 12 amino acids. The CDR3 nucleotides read TGTGCCAGCAGCTTGGACCGTTCCCCCCTCCACTTT. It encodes CASSLDRSPLHF.

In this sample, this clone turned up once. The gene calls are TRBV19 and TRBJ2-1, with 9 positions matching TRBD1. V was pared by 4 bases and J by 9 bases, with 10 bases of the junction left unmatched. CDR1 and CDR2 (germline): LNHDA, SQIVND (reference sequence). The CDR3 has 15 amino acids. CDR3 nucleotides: TGTGCCAGTAGTAGAACGGACAGGGGCCAGGGTGAGCAGTTCTTC. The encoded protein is CASSRTDRGQGEQFF.

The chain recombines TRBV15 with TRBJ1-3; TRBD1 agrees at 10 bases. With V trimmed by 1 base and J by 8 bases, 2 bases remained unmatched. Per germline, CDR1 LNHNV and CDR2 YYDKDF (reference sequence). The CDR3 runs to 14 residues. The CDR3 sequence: CATSRGQGADTIYF. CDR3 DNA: TGTGCCACCAGCAGAGGACAGGGGGCGGACACCATATATTTT.

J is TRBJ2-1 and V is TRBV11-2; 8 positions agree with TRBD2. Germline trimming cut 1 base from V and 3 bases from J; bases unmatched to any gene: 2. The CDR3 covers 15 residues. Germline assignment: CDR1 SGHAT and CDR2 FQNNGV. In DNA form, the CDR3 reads TGTGCCAGCAGCTTAGGGCTAGCGGGCTACAATGAGCAGTTCTTC. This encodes CASSLGLAGYNEQFF.

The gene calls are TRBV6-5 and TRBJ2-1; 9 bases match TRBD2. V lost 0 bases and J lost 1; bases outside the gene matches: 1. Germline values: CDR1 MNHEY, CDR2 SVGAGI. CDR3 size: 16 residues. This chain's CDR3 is CASSYSSGRSYNEQFF. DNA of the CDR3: TGTGCCAGCAGTTACTCGAGCGGGAGGTCCTACAATGAGCAGTTCTTC.

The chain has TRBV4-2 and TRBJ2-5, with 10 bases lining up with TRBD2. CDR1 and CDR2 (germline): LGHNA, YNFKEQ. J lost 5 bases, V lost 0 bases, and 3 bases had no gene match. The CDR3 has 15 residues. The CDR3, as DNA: TGTGCCAGCAGCCAAGATTTAGCGGGAGGCGAGACCCAGTACTTC. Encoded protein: CASSQDLAGGETQYF.

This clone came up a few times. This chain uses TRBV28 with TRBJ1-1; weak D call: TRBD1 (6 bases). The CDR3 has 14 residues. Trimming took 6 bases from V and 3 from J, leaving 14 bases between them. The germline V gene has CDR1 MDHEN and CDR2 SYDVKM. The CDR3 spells CASSPLGGHTEAFF. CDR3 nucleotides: TGTGCCAGCAGCCCACTTGGGGGGCACACTGAAGCTTTCTTT.

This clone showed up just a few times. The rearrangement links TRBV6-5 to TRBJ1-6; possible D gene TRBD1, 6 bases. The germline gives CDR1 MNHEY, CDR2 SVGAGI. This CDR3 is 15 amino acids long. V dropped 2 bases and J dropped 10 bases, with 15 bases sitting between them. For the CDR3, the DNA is TGTGCCAGCAGTTACCGGACTTCCACAGGGTCACCCCTCCACTTT. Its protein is CASSYRTSTGSPLHF.

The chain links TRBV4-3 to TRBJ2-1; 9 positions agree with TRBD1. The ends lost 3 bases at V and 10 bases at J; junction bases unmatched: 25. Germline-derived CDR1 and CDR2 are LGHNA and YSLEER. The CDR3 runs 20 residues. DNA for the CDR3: TGCGCCAGCAGCCAGGAAGGGGTCCTGCACGGGACAGGGACTACAGCAGAGCAGTTCTTC. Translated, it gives CASSQEGVLHGTGTTAEQFF.

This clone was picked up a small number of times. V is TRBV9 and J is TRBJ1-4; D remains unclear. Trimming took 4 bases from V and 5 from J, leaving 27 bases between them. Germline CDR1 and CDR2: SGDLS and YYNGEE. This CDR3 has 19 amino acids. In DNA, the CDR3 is TGTGCCAGCAGCCCCGGAGGTGGAACTCTTCTTTTCCGAAATGAAAAACTGTTTTTT. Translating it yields CASSPGGGTLLFRNEKLFF.

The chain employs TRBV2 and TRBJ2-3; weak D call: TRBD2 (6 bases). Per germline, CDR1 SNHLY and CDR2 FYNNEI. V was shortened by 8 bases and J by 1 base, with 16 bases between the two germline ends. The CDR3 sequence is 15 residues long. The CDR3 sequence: CASLREAVGTDTQYF. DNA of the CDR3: TGTGCCAGCTTGAGGGAGGCGGTAGGCACAGATACGCAGTATTTT.

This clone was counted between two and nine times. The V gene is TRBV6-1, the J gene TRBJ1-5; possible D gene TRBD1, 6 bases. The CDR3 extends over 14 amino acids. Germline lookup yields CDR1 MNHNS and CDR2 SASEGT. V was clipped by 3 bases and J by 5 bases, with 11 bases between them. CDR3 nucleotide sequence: TGTGCCAGCAGTGACTGGGGGGCTTATCAGCCCCAGCATTTT. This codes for CASSDWGAYQPQHF.

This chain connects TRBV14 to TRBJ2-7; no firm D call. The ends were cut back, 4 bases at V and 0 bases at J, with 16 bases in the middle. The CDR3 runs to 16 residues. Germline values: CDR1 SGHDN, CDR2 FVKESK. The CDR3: CASSRSRTFSSYEQYF. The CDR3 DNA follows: TGTGCCAGCAGCCGTTCGCGGACCTTCAGCTCCTACGAGCAGTACTTC.

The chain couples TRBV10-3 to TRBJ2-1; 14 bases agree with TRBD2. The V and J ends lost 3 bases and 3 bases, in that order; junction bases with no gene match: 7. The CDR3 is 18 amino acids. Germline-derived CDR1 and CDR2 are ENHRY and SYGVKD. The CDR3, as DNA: TGTGCCATCAGTGAAAGGGCGGGACTAGCGGGAGTCTACAATGAGCAGTTCTTC. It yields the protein CAISERAGLAGVYNEQFF.

The CDR3 reads CASSEEVLETQYF. CDR3 sequence (DNA): TGTGCCAGCAGTGAAGAGGTGTTGGAGACCCAGTACTTC. This chain joins TRBV2 and TRBJ2-5; D uncertain. CDR3 length: 13 amino acids. Trimming left V 1 base short and J 5 bases short, with 8 bases between. CDR1 is SNHLY, CDR2 FYNNEI, per germline. Based on the CDR3 plus reference TRBV2 and TRBJ2-5, the full variable domain is EPEVTQTPSHQVTQMGQEVILRCVPISNHLYFYWYRQILGQKVEFLVSFYNNEISEKSEIFDDQFSVERPDGSNFTLKIRSTKLEDSAMYFCASSEEVLETQYFGPGTRLLVL.

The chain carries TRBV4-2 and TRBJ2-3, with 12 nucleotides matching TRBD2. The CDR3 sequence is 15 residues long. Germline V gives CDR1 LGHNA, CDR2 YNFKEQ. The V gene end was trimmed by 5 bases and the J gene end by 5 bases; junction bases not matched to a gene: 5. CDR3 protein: CASSYSTSGGDTQYF. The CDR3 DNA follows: TGTGCCAGCAGCTACTCGACTAGCGGGGGAGATACGCAGTATTTT.

The CDR3 DNA reads TGCGCCAGCAGCCCGAGCAAGACAGTCCGCTTACCCTACGAGCAGTACTTC. It encodes CASSPSKTVRLPYEQYF. The rearrangement uses TRBV5-1 and TRBJ2-7; a weak D match, TRBD1 (5 bases). In germline, CDR1 is SGHRS, CDR2 YFSETQ. Trimming shortened V by 4 bases and J by 2 bases, and 22 bases separated the two germline ends. The CDR3 totals 17 residues.